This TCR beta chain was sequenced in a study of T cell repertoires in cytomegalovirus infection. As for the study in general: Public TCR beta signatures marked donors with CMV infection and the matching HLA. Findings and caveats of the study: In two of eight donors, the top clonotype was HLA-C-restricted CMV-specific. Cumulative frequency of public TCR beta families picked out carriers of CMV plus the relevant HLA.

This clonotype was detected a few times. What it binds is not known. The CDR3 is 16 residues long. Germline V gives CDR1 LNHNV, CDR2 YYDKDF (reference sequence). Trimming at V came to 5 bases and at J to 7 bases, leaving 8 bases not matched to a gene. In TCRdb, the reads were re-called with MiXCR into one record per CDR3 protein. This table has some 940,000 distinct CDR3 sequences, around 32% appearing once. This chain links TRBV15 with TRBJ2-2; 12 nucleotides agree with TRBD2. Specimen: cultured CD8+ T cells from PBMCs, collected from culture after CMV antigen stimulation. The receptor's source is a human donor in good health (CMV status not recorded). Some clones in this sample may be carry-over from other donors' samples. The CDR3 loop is CATSPSTSGRSGELFF. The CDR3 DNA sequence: TGTGCCACCAGCCCTTCGACTAGCGGGAGAAGCGGGGAGCTGTTTTTT.